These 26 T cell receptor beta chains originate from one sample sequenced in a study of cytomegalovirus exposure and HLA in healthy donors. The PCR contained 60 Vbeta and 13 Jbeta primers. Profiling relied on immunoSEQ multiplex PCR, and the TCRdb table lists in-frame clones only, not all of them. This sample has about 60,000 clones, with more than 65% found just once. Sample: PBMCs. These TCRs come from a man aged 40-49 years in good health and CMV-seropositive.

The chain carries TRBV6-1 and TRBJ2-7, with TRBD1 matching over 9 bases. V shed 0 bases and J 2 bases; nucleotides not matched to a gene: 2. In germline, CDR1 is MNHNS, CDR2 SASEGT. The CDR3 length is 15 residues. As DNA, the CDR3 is TGTGCCAGCAGTGAAGCCGGGACAGGGCCCTACGAGCAGTACTTC. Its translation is CASSEAGTGPYEQYF.

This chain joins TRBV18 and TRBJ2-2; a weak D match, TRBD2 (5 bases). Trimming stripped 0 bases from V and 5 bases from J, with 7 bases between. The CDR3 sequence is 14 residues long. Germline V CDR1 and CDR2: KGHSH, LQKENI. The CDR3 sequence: CASSPPRETGELFF. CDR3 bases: TGTGCCAGCTCACCACCGAGGGAGACCGGGGAGCTGTTTTTT.

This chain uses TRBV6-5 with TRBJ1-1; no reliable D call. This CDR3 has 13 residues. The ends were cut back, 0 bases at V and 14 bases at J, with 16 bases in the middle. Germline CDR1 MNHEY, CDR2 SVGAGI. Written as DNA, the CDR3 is TGTGCCAGCAGTTACTCGAGGTTCCTTCGGCGGTTCTTT. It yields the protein CASSYSRFLRRFF.

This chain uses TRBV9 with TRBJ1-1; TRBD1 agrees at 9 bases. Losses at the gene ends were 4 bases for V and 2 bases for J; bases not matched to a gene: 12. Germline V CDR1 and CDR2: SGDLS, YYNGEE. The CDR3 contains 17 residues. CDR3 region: CASSPYPDRGLNTEAFF. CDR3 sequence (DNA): TGTGCCAGCAGCCCGTACCCGGACAGGGGACTTAACACTGAAGCTTTCTTT.

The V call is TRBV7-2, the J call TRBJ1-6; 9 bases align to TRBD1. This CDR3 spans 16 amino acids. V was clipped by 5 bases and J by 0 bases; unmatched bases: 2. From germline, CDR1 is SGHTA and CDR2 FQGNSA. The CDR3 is CASSRDRASYNSPLHF. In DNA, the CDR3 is TGTGCCAGCAGCAGGGACAGGGCCTCCTATAATTCACCCCTCCACTTT.

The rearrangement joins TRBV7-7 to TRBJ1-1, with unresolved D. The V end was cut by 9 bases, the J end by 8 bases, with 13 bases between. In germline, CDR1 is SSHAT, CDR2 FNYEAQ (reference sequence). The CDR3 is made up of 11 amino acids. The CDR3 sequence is CARGGRDEAFF. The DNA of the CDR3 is TGTGCCAGGGGAGGGAGAGACGAAGCTTTCTTT.

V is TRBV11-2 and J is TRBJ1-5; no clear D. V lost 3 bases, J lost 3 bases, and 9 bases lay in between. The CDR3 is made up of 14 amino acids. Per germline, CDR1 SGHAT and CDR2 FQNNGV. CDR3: CASSFMGDNQPQHF. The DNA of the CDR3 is TGTGCCAGCAGCTTTATGGGAGACAATCAGCCCCAGCATTTT.

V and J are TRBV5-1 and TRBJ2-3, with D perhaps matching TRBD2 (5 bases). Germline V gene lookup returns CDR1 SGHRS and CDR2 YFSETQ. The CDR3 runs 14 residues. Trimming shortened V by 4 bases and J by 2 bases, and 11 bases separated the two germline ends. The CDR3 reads CASSPGVDTDTQYF. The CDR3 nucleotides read TGCGCCAGCAGCCCCGGGGTTGACACAGATACGCAGTATTTT.

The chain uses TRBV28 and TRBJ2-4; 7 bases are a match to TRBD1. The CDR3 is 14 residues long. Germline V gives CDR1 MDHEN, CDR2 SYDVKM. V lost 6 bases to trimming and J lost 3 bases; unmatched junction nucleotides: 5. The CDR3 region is CASRPTGHKNIQYF. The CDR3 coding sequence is TGTGCCAGCAGGCCGACAGGGCACAAAAACATTCAGTACTTC. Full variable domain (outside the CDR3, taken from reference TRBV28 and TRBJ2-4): DVKVTQSSRYLVKRTGEKVFLECVQDMDHENMFWYRQDPGLGLRLIYFSYDVKMKEKGDIPEGYSVSREKKERFSLILESASTNQTSMYLCASRPTGHKNIQYFGAGTRLSVL.

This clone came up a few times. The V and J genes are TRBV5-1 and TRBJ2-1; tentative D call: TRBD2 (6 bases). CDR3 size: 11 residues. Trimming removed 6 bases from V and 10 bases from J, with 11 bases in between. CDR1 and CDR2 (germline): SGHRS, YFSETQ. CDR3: CASTFGGEQFF. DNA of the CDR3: TGCGCCAGCACCTTCGGGGGAGAGCAGTTCTTC.

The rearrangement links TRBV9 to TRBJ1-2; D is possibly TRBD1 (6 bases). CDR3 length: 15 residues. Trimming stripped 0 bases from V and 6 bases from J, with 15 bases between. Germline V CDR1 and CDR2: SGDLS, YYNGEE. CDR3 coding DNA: TGTGCCAGCAGCGTAGCCTTGGCAGGGGACCATGGCTACACCTTC. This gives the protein CASSVALAGDHGYTF.

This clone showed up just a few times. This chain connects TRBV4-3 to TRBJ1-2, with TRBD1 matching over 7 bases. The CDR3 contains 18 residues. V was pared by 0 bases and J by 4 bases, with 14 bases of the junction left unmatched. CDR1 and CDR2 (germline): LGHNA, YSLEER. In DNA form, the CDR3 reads TGCGCCAGCAGCCAAGATCGGACTCAGACAGGGTATGGCTATGGCTACACCTTC. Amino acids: CASSQDRTQTGYGYGYTF.

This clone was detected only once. In DNA, the CDR3 is TGTGCCAGCAGCCTGGGGACAGGACCAACGACTGAAGCTTTCTTT. Its translation: CASSLGTGPTTEAFF. This chain links TRBV7-9 with TRBJ1-1; TRBD1 agrees at 8 bases. Germline loops: CDR1 SEHNR, CDR2 FQNEAQ (reference sequence). The CDR3 is made up of 15 amino acids. V was clipped by 5 bases and J by 5 bases; unmatched bases: 10.

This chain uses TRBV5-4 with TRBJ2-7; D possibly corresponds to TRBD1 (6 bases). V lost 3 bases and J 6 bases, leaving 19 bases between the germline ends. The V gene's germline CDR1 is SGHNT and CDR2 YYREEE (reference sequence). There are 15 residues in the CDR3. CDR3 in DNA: TGTGCCAGCAGCTCATACCGCCGGACAGCTAGCGAGCAGTACTTC. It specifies CASSSYRRTASEQYF.

Written as DNA, the CDR3 is TGTGCCAGCTCACCAAACATCGAGCAGTACTTC. This gives the protein CASSPNIEQYF. The chain couples TRBV18 to TRBJ2-7, with D unclear. Germline values: CDR1 KGHSH, CDR2 LQKENI. V was trimmed by 2 bases and J by 6 bases, leaving 5 bases between them. CDR3 length equals 11 residues.

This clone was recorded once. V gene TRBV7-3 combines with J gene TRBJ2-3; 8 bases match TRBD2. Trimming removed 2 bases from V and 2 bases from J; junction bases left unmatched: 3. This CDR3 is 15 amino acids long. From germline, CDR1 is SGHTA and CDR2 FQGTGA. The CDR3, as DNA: TGTGCCAGCAGCTTAGGACTAGCCCACACAGATACGCAGTATTTT. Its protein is CASSLGLAHTDTQYF.

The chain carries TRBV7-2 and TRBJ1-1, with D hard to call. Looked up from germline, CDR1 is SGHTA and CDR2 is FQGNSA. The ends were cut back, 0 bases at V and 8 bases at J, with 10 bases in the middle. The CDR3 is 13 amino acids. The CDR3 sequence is CASSLAPGREAFF. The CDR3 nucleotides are TGTGCCAGCAGCTTAGCCCCGGGTCGAGAAGCTTTCTTT. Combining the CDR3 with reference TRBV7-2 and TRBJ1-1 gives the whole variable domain GAGVSQSPSNKVTEKGKDVELRCDPISGHTALYWYRQSLGQGLEFLIYFQGNSAPDKSGLPSDRFSAERTGGSVSTLTIQRTQQEDSAVYLCASSLAPGREAFFGQGTRLTVV.

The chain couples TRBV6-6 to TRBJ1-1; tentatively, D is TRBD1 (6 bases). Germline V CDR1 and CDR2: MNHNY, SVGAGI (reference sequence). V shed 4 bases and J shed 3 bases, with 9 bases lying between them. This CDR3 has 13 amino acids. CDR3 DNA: TGTGCCAGCAGTTCCAGGACAGACACTGAAGCTTTCTTT. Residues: CASSSRTDTEAFF.

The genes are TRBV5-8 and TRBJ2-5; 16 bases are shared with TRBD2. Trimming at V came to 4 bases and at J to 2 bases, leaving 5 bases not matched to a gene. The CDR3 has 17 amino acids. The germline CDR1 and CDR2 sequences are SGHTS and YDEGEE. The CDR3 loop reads CASSVGLAGGVQETQYF. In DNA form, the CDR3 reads TGTGCCAGCAGCGTGGGACTAGCGGGGGGGGTTCAAGAGACCCAGTACTTC.

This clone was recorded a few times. CDR3 amino acids: CASSQDRASGADTQYF. CDR3 DNA sequence: TGCGCCAGCAGCCAAGATAGAGCTAGCGGGGCAGATACGCAGTATTTT. J is TRBJ2-3 and V is TRBV4-3, with 9 bases matching TRBD2. This CDR3 has 16 amino acids. The trim removed 0 bases at V and 4 bases at J, leaving 5 bases unmatched. CDR1 is LGHNA and CDR2 is YSLEER in the germline V gene.

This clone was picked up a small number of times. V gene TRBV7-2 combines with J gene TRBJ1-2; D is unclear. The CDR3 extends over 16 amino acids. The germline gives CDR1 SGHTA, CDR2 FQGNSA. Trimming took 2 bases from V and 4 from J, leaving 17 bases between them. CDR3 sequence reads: CASSLSPSGVGYGYTF. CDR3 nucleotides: TGTGCCAGCAGCTTATCCCCCTCGGGAGTCGGCTATGGCTACACCTTC. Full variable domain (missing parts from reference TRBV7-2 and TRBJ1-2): GAGVSQSPSNKVTEKGKDVELRCDPISGHTALYWYRQSLGQGLEFLIYFQGNSAPDKSGLPSDRFSAERTGGSVSTLTIQRTQQEDSAVYLCASSLSPSGVGYGYTFGSGTRLTVV.

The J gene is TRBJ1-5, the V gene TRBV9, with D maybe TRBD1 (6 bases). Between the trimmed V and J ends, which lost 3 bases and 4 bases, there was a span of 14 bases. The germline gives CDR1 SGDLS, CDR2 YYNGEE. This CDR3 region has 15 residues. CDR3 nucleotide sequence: TGTGCCAGCAGCGCATTTGGGACACCTAATCAGCCCCAGCATTTT. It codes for CASSAFGTPNQPQHF.

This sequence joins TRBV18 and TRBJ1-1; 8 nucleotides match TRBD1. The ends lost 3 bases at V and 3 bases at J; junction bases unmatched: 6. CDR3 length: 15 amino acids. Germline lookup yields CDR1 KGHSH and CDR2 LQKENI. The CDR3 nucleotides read TGTGCCAGCTCACCCGGACAGGGAGTGTACACTGAAGCTTTCTTT. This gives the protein CASSPGQGVYTEAFF. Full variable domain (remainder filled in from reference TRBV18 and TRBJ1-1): NAGVMQNPRHLVRRRGQEARLRCSPMKGHSHVYWYRQLPEEGLKFMVYLQKENIIDESGMPKERFSAEFPKEGPSILRIQQVVRGDSAAYFCASSPGQGVYTEAFFGQGTRLTVV.

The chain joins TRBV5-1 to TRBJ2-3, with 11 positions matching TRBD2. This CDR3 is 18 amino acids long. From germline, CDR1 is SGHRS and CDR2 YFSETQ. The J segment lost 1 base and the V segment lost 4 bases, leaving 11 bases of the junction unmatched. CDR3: CASSLGTSGTWGTDTQYF. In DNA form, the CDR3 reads TGCGCCAGCAGCCTAGGGACTAGCGGAACCTGGGGCACAGATACGCAGTATTTT.

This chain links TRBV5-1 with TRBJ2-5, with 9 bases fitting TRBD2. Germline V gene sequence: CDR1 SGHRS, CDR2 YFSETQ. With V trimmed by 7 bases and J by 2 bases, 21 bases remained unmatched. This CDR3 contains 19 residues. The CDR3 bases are TGCGCCAGCGGTGGTCAGCCGTGGGGCGAGCGGGGGGTTCAAGAGACCCAGTACTTC. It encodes CASGGQPWGERGVQETQYF.

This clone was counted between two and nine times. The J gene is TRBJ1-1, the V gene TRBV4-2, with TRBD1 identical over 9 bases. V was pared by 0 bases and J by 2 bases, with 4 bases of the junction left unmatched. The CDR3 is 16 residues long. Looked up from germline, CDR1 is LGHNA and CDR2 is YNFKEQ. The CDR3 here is CASSQEPDRGNTEAFF. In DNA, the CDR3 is TGTGCCAGCAGCCAAGAACCGGACAGGGGTAACACTGAAGCTTTCTTT.